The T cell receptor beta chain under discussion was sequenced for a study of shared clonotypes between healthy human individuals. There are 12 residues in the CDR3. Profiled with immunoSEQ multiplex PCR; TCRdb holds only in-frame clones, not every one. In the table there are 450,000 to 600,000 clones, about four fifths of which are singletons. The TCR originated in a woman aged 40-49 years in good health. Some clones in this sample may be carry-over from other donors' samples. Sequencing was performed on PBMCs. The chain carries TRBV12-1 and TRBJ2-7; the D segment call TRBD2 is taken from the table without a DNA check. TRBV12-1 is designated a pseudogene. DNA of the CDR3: TGTGCCAGCAGCCCGGGGGGTTACGAGCAGTACTTC. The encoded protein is CASSPGGYEQYF.